Listed below are T cell receptor beta chains from one sample, sequenced in a study of cytomegalovirus exposure and HLA in healthy donors. TCRdb keeps only in-frame clones here, not all; method: immunoSEQ multiplex PCR. This sample carries 150,000 to 200,000 clones, more than 70% of them seen once, and the ten largest clones take approximately 1%. Material: PBMCs. These TCRs come from a woman aged 40-49 years in good health and CMV-seronegative. CDR3s leave out the opening cysteine and the closing phenylalanine or tryptophan. Fields, in order: J gene, V gene, CDR3 protein.

J gene: TRBJ2-3
V gene: TRBV5-8
CDR3 protein: ASRVAGGGTDTQY

J gene: TRBJ2-5
V gene: TRBV11-3
CDR3 protein: ASSRGLAGVAPETQY

J gene: TRBJ2-1
V gene: TRBV30
CDR3 protein: AWSVNRRLALTYNEQF

J gene: TRBJ2-1
V gene: TRBV9
CDR3 protein: ASSVGVAGGNEQF

J gene: TRBJ2-1
V gene: TRBV11-3
CDR3 protein: ASTRGQSYNEQF

J gene: TRBJ1-4
V gene: TRBV11-3
CDR3 protein: ASSLDSNEKLF

J gene: TRBJ2-1
V gene: TRBV6-5
CDR3 protein: ASSYVQRPFNEQF

J gene: TRBJ1-3
V gene: TRBV7-2
CDR3 protein: ASSLARGSNTIY

J gene: TRBJ1-3
V gene: TRBV11-2
CDR3 protein: ASSPDRESRLRNTIY

J gene: TRBJ2-5
V gene: TRBV29-1
CDR3 protein: SVGRPQETQY

J gene: TRBJ1-1
V gene: TRBV29-1
CDR3 protein: SVERDRGQSEAF

J gene: TRBJ2-6
V gene: TRBV7-2
CDR3 protein: ASSLPGESGANVLT

J gene: TRBJ1-2
V gene: TRBV5-1
CDR3 protein: ASSLDLAGDGYT

J gene: TRBJ1-1
V gene: TRBV25-1
CDR3 protein: ASSEAGVPEAF

J gene: TRBJ2-1
V gene: TRBV9
CDR3 protein: ASSVRSAASSYNEQF

J gene: TRBJ1-3
V gene: TRBV2
CDR3 protein: ASSESQGAVAGNTIY

J gene: TRBJ2-1
V gene: TRBV4-3
CDR3 protein: ASSRTSGRGHEQF

J gene: TRBJ1-1
V gene: TRBV25-1
CDR3 protein: ASSELSTLERTEAF

J gene: TRBJ1-2
V gene: TRBV5-6
CDR3 protein: ASSLDKTYGYT

J gene: TRBJ2-7
V gene: TRBV6-6
CDR3 protein: ASSRDGQGGGEQY

J gene: TRBJ1-2
V gene: TRBV9
CDR3 protein: ASSERTGRSFYGYT

J gene: TRBJ2-2
V gene: TRBV5-1
CDR3 protein: ASSSGESNTGELF

J gene: TRBJ1-1
V gene: TRBV19
CDR3 protein: ATWDRILNTEAF

J gene: TRBJ1-5
V gene: TRBV27
CDR3 protein: ASRWTGVDSNQPQH

J gene: TRBJ1-2
V gene: TRBV28
CDR3 protein: ASISLIGGQGRANYGYT

J gene: TRBJ2-1
V gene: TRBV28
CDR3 protein: ASSFTSGINEQF